The present T cell receptor (beta chain) was sequenced within a study of radiation and T cells in renal cell carcinoma. Study-wide points: From baseline, blood top tumor clonotypes peaked at 2 weeks post-radiation.

Clones were sequenced by immunoSEQ multiplex PCR, and TCRdb holds only the in-frame ones, with some missing. The sample has about 76,000 clones, 80% to 90% seen once. Time point: blood 4 weeks post-SBRT, at nephrectomy. Treatment given: 15 Gy SBRT to primary tumor, nephrectomy 4 weeks later. After SBRT, blood was collected at 2 and 4 weeks, plus baseline. V shed 2 bases and J shed 1 base, with 8 bases lying between them. Germline V gives CDR1 GTSNPN, CDR2 SVGIG (reference sequence). CDR3 length: 14 amino acids. About this clone itself: The antigen remains unidentified.

The starting material was blood, obtained from a patient whose treatment included radiotherapy and nephrectomy. The receptor was derived from a woman in her 70s with renal cell carcinoma. The V gene is TRBV30, the J gene TRBJ2-2, with D unresolved. In DNA form, the CDR3 reads TGTGCCTGGAGTAATCGAGGGAACACCGGGGAGCTGTTTTTT. Translating it yields CAWSNRGNTGELFF.